The clone carrying this TCR beta chain was seen once. This specimen belongs to a study of radiotherapy plus CTLA-4 blockade in lung cancer. Losses at the gene ends were 4 bases for V and 11 bases for J; bases not matched to a gene: 7. The CDR3 loop spans 12 amino acids. Germline CDR1 reads MNHNS; CDR2 reads SASEGT. Sequencing used immunoSEQ multiplex PCR; TCRdb keeps in-frame clones, though not all of them. Among about 18,000 clones listed, about 82% were seen once. Sequences were derived from peripheral blood, sampled from a patient treated with radiotherapy plus ipilimumab. This TCR came from a human donor with non-small cell lung cancer whose response to radiotherapy plus ipilimumab could not be evaluated. The rearrangement links TRBV6-1 to TRBJ2-5; 7 nucleotides line up with TRBD2. The CDR3: CASSAEREAQYF. In DNA, the CDR3 is TGTGCCAGCAGTGCAGAGCGGGAAGCGCAGTACTTC.